The 5 T cell receptor beta chains below all came from one sample that was sequenced in a study of Graves' ophthalmopathy and Graves' hyperthyroidism. As the template, RNA transcripts were used to amplify TCR beta CDR3 regions. An initial RT-PCR round employing HTBI primers preceded a second-round multiplex PCR. Each CDR3 protein is one row after TCRdb ran MiXCR on the multiplex PCR reads. The profile shows 450,000 to 600,000 distinct CDR3 sequences, approximately 35% of them singletons. The sample consisted of peripheral blood or thyroid tissue (not recorded which). These receptors originate from an adult man with Graves' hyperthyroidism.

The chain is built from TRBV20-1 and TRBJ2-7; 7 nucleotides line up with TRBD1. This CDR3 is 15 amino acids long. CDR1 is DFQATT and CDR2 is SNEGSKA in the germline V gene (reference sequence). With 1 base clipped from V and 0 bases from J, the junction kept 6 bases outside the gene matches. The CDR3 loop reads CSARGRTGYSYEQYF. The CDR3 DNA follows: TGCAGTGCTAGAGGTAGGACAGGATACTCCTACGAGCAGTACTTC.

Only a few counts were recorded for this clonotype. The chain employs TRBV29-1 and TRBJ2-5, with TRBD2 matching over 10 bases. The CDR3 consists of 14 residues. Trimming removed 3 bases from V and 5 bases from J; junction bases left unmatched: 6. Germline assignment: CDR1 SQVTM and CDR2 ANQGSEA. CDR3 region: CSVEGLAGVETQYF. The CDR3 DNA reads TGCAGCGTTGAGGGGCTAGCGGGAGTCGAGACCCAGTACTTC.

The gene calls are TRBV9 and TRBJ1-1, with D perhaps TRBD1 (5 bases). The CDR3 has 12 residues. The V end lost 3 bases, the J end lost 8 bases, and 11 bases lay between the germline ends. The germline V gene has CDR1 SGDLS and CDR2 YYNGEE. Written as DNA, the CDR3 is TGTGCCAGCAGCGACGGGGCCGGGGAAGCTTTCTTT. Amino acid sequence: CASSDGAGEAFF.

The genes are TRBV7-9 and TRBJ2-7; tentatively, D is TRBD2 (5 bases). Germline V gene data show CDR1 as SEHNR and CDR2 as FQNEAQ (reference sequence). The CDR3 runs 12 residues. V lost 5 bases and J lost 3, with 8 bases in between. This CDR3 is CASSGRIYEQYF. The DNA of the CDR3 is TGTGCCAGCAGCGGGAGAATCTACGAGCAGTACTTC.

This rearrangement joins TRBV9 to TRBJ2-5; 11 nucleotides line up with TRBD2. The germline CDR1 and CDR2 sequences are SGDLS and YYNGEE. CDR3 length equals 16 residues. V was clipped by 0 bases and J by 2 bases; unmatched bases: 3. The CDR3: CASSVAASGRQETQYF. In nucleotides, the CDR3 is TGTGCCAGCAGCGTAGCGGCTAGCGGGAGGCAAGAGACCCAGTACTTC.